This note documents a single TCR beta chain sequence. The clone's antigen remains unknown. Nothing much larger sits one base from this clone, and base qualities are not available. Other DNA variants within this sample encode the same CDR3. This sample is part of a study of beta chain features in type 1 diabetes (dated by TCRdb to the late 2010s). Broadly, across the study: Mean age, gender distribution, total cell number and subset yield did not differ between patients and healthy donors. A total of 107,917,701 sorted cells were examined across all samples, and a strong correlation was observed between cell number per subset and RNA yield. In the study, recently diagnosed type 1 diabetes patients and matched healthy donors were compared on the TCRB repertoires of their sorted circulating CD4+ T cell subsets. Regulatory and stem cell-like memory subsets were obtained from only 8 patients and roughly eight healthy donors, while naive and central memory subsets were obtained from all 28 donors. Results and caveats for the whole study, not just this receptor: Sequencing cDNA rather than genomic DNA could over-represent highly expressing activated cells, although activation and CD3 levels did not differ between groups. At VDJ recombination sites, type 1 diabetes patients had fewer insertions and more deleted nucleotides, which implies abnormalities in thymic rearrangement. The naive, central memory and regulatory TCRB repertoires appeared to resemble one another more closely among patients than among healthy donors. HLA sub-analyses involved small numbers of individuals, so any influence of HLA type on TCRB rearrangement remained unresolved. In all four CD4+ subsets, TCRB CDR3 length was moderately but significantly shorter in type 1 diabetes patients. PCR may preferentially amplify shorter templates, but because patient and control samples were amplified and corrected together, any resulting skew would affect both groups equally.

The entire isolated RNA was reverse transcribed using the High Capacity cDNA Reverse Transcription Kit, and thus expressed TCRB transcripts were sequenced. Naive, central memory and regulatory T cell samples underwent deep immunoSEQ sequencing, averaging about 3.57 million total reads per sample. Sorted cells were lysed in RLT buffer and RNA was extracted with DNase-treated RNeasy Micro or Mini kits, depending on cell number. To prevent cross-contamination, every cell subset was processed on its own, while patient and healthy donor samples were processed together. The immunoSEQ multiplex PCR was used to amplify TCRB sequences from cDNA, generating 87-bp fragments that spanned the CDR3 region. Sequencing of the amplicons was performed on the Illumina HiSeq platform. For the original study's pipeline: PCR bias was computationally corrected using synthetic template baselines, reads within Hamming distance 2 were collapsed, and singletons that could not be merged were discarded. By aligning reads against IMGT, V, D and J genes, CDR3 length, and insertions or deletions at six rearrangement sites were assigned. Within each subset, clonotype counts were normalized to sorted cell number, after which true diversity and Gini coefficients were computed with the tcR R package. Repertoire sharing was quantified using the overlap coefficient calculated on TCRB nucleotide sequences. Here the immuneACCESS table is served through TCRdb, limited to in-frame sequences with V and J called. Missing clones are a known gap in these copies; in checked studies unresolved V genes cover under half, and the rest lacks a known reason. The DNA gave D and trimming, while V, J and clone size come from that table. The sample records almost 350,000 clones, around 9% of which are singletons. The ten biggest clones cover more than 0.8% of the sample.

As encoded in the germline V gene, CDR1 is SNHLY while CDR2 is FYNNEI. V is pruned by 5 bases and J by 5 bases, leaving 3 bases of the junction without a gene match. The CDR3 goes from the cysteine to the phenylalanine over 13 residues. Kept here is only the CDR3 DNA, which spans 39 bases and is read in frame from base 1. Each donor gave one peripheral blood draw, about 100 mL on average, collected into heparinised tubes. Naive, central memory, regulatory and stem cell-like memory CD4+ T cells were sorted on a BD FACSAria II using a panel including CD45RO, CCR7, CD25, CD127, CD95 and CD27. Every sorted population had a purity above 95%. PBMCs were isolated right away by Lymphoprep density gradient centrifugation and were stained directly, without culture. So that batch effects would be minimized, each experiment stained and sorted samples in pairs, pairing one healthy donor with one patient.

The chain employs TRBV2 and TRBJ2-3, with 8 bases matching TRBD2. Sequenced: central memory CD4+ T cells from blood. This TCR was recovered from a man aged 25-40 years with type 1 diabetes. Here is the DNA: TGTGCCAGCAGTTCGGGGGGGAGAGATACGCAGTATTTT. Translated, it reads CASSSGGRDTQYF.